The present TCR beta chain was sequenced within a study of shared clonotypes between healthy human individuals. In regard to this clone: Its matching antigen is unknown.

Study-wide results and limits: Only blood samples were collected, and tissue repertoires likely differ.

The CDR3 has 15 residues. Germline-derived CDR1 and CDR2 are MNHNS and SASEGT. V dropped 1 base and J dropped 2 bases, with 8 bases sitting between them. Positive CCR7 selection of CD45RO-negative cells yielded the naive CD8 cells, and terminally differentiated effector memory CD45RA+ cells were excluded. Method: immunoSEQ multiplex PCR; TCRdb's copy keeps in-frame clones and lacks some. The table includes hundreds of thousands of clones, around 95% detected once. This sequence originates from a woman in her thirties in good health. V is TRBV6-1 and J is TRBJ2-2, with D tentatively TRBD1 (5 bases). The sample was naive CD8+ T cells sorted from blood. The CDR3 is CASSEVDRNTGELFF. The CDR3 nucleotides are TGTGCCAGCAGTGAAGTTGACAGAAACACCGGGGAGCTGTTTTTT.